Listed below are T cell receptor beta chains from one sample, sequenced in a study of CD8 T cells in ankylosing spondylitis. MiXCR, run by TCRdb on the 5' RACE reads, gives a single entry per CDR3 protein. The data show about 340,000 distinct CDR3 sequences, with around 15% seen just once and less than 1.1% held by the top ten. The sequenced material came from blood, either unsorted or a sorted T cell fraction (not recorded which). These receptors were collected from a male donor with ankylosing spondylitis or in good health (not recorded which). Both conserved end residues are part of each CDR3. Each record gives: clone size, D gene, V gene, J gene, CDR3 protein, CDR3 DNA. D genes are given only for firm matches. Clone sizes are given selectively: once, few, many, or a class where the clone is expanded.

NA	NA	TRBV3-1	TRBJ2-7	CASSQDLRSGRYF	TGTGCCAGCAGCCAAGATCTGAGGTCAGGGCGATACTTC
many	NA	TRBV4-1	TRBJ1-1	CASSQEITANTEAFF	TGCGCCAGCAGCCAAGAGATCACTGCGAACACTGAAGCTTTCTTT
few	NA	TRBV20-1	TRBJ2-2	CSARDGSGGELFF	TGCAGTGCTAGAGATGGATCGGGCGGGGAGCTGTTTTTT
few	NA	TRBV19	TRBJ2-4	CASSIGAAIAKNIQYF	TGTGCCAGTAGTATCGGAGCGGCCATAGCCAAAAACATTCAGTACTTC
NA	NA	TRBV7-9	TRBJ2-3	CASSADITSDTQYF	TGTGCCAGCAGCGCCGATATCACCAGCGATACGCAGTATTTT
NA	TRBD2	TRBV5-1	TRBJ2-5	CASSLILAGPQETQYF	TGCGCCAGCAGTCTCATACTAGCGGGCCCCCAAGAGACCCAGTACTTC
NA	NA	TRBV15	TRBJ2-3	CATSRDLLDTQYF	TGTGCCACCAGCAGAGATCTGTTGGATACGCAGTATTTT
few	TRBD2	TRBV5-6	TRBJ2-6	CASSLTRGGPSGANVLTF	TGTGCCAGCAGCTTGACCCGGGGGGGCCCCTCTGGGGCCAACGTCCTGACTTTC
NA	NA	TRBV20-1	TRBJ2-2	CSARVGGANTGELFF	TGCAGTGCTAGAGTCGGCGGGGCGAACACCGGGGAGCTGTTTTTT
NA	NA	TRBV6-2/TRBV6-3	TRBJ1-6	CASTSFGANSPLHF	TGTGCCAGCACCTCCTTCGGGGCTAATTCACCCCTCCACTTT
once	TRBD2	TRBV7-9	TRBJ2-7	CASTSGGGSYEQYF	TGTGCCAGCACCTCGGGCGGGGGCTCCTACGAGCAGTACTTC
NA	TRBD1	TRBV5-1	TRBJ2-7	CASSTDRAEQYF	TGCGCCAGCAGCACTGACAGGGCGGAGCAGTACTTC
many	TRBD1	TRBV29-1	TRBJ2-1	CSVESQGENEQFF	TGCAGCGTTGAAAGTCAGGGGGAGAATGAGCAGTTCTTC
few	NA	TRBV11-2	TRBJ2-3	CASSTGTPTDTQYF	TGTGCCAGCAGCACCGGGACTCCCACAGATACGCAGTATTTT
NA	NA	TRBV6-4	TRBJ2-3	CASSDSFGGTDTQYF	TGTGCCAGCAGTGACTCGTTTGGGGGCACAGATACGCAGTATTTT
NA	TRBD1	TRBV19	TRBJ2-7	CASEDREYEQYF	TGTGCCAGTGAGGACAGGGAGTACGAGCAGTACTTC
NA	NA	TRBV20-1	TRBJ2-3	CSARAPGTRPTDTQYF	TGCAGTGCTAGAGCGCCCGGGACAAGGCCCACAGATACGCAGTATTTT
NA	TRBD1	TRBV5-1	TRBJ1-5	CASSWGQGKNQPQHF	TGCGCCAGCAGCTGGGGACAGGGAAAGAATCAGCCCCAGCATTTT
few	NA	TRBV7-2	TRBJ2-7	CASSPQVPPLEQYF	TGTGCCAGCAGCCCACAGGTGCCCCCCCTCGAGCAGTACTTC
NA	TRBD1	TRBV2	TRBJ2-2	CASTRGPRELFF	TGTGCCAGCACAAGGGGGCCCCGGGAGCTGTTTTTT
few	NA	TRBV20-1	TRBJ2-1	CSSGMFSYNEQFF	TGCAGTTCCGGGATGTTCTCCTACAATGAGCAGTTCTTC
few	TRBD1	TRBV11-2	TRBJ2-2	CASSLSGTGVTGELFF	TGTGCCAGCAGCTTGTCCGGGACAGGGGTTACCGGGGAGCTGTTTTTT
NA	TRBD1	TRBV5-1	TRBJ1-1	CASSLGTGAMNTEAFF	TGCGCCAGCAGCTTAGGGACAGGGGCTATGAACACTGAAGCTTTCTTT
NA	TRBD1	TRBV10-3	TRBJ1-1	CAITQGQRNTEAFF	TGTGCCATCACCCAGGGACAGAGGAACACTGAAGCTTTCTTT
NA	NA	TRBV12-3/TRBV12-4	TRBJ1-1	CASSTGEAFF	TGTGCCAGCAGTACCGGTGAAGCTTTCTTT
NA	TRBD2	TRBV5-1	TRBJ2-1	CASSSGGVSPYNEQFF	TGCGCCAGCAGCTCGGGGGGGGTGAGCCCCTACAATGAGCAGTTCTTC
NA	NA	TRBV5-1	TRBJ1-4	CASKAAENEKLFF	TGCGCCAGCAAGGCAGCAGAGAATGAAAAACTGTTTTTT
few	NA	TRBV20-1	TRBJ2-1	CSGGAYNEQFF	TGCAGTGGCGGGGCCTACAATGAGCAGTTCTTC
NA	NA	TRBV9	TRBJ2-7	CASSVVLTHEQYF	TGTGCCAGCAGCGTAGTACTGACCCACGAGCAGTACTTC
NA	NA	TRBV12-3/TRBV12-4	TRBJ2-4	CASSLQETGAAIQYF	TGTGCCAGCAGTCTACAGGAAACGGGGGCCGCCATTCAGTACTTC
NA	NA	TRBV27	TRBJ2-3	CASSLGGTDLLRSTDTQYF	TGTGCCAGCAGTTTAGGGGGAACAGACTTGCTTCGGAGCACAGATACGCAGTATTTT
few	NA	TRBV18	TRBJ1-1	CASSATGGGTTEAFF	TGTGCCAGCTCGGCTACGGGCGGGGGGACCACTGAAGCTTTCTTT
NA	TRBD2	TRBV5-1	TRBJ2-2	CASTARLADTGELFF	TGCGCCAGCACCGCCCGACTAGCGGACACCGGGGAGCTGTTTTTT
NA	TRBD2	TRBV24-1	TRBJ2-7	CATSLSRGGRSYEQYF	TGTGCCACCAGTCTCTCCCGGGGCGGGAGGTCCTACGAGCAGTACTTC
many	NA	TRBV6-2/TRBV6-3	TRBJ1-1	CASSYLGSTEAFF	TGTGCCAGCAGTTATTTGGGAAGCACTGAAGCTTTCTTT
NA	TRBD2	TRBV3-1	TRBJ2-1	CASSQDRARTSGRVDEQFF	TGTGCCAGCAGCCAAGACCGGGCACGCACTAGCGGGAGGGTGGATGAGCAGTTCTTC
NA	TRBD1	TRBV6-1	TRBJ1-5	CASSVQGGQPQHF	TGTGCCAGCAGTGTGCAGGGGGGGCAGCCCCAGCATTTT
many	NA	TRBV12-3/TRBV12-4	TRBJ2-4	CASSLGGAKNIQYF	TGTGCCAGCAGCTTAGGGGGAGCCAAAAACATTCAGTACTTC
few	NA	TRBV24-1	TRBJ2-3	CATSDARKADTQYF	TGTGCCACCAGTGATGCCCGGAAAGCAGATACGCAGTATTTT
NA	NA	TRBV6-1	TRBJ2-3	CASSPGSADTQYF	TGTGCCAGCAGCCCAGGCAGCGCTGATACGCAGTATTTT
few	NA	TRBV2	TRBJ2-7	CASSERGRNEQYF	TGTGCCAGCAGTGAAAGGGGACGGAACGAGCAGTACTTC
many	NA	TRBV6-1	TRBJ1-6	CASRWTDNSPLHF	TGTGCCAGCAGGTGGACTGATAATTCACCCCTCCACTTT
NA	NA	TRBV10-3	TRBJ2-6	CAISPGTAGSGANVLTF	TGTGCCATCAGTCCAGGGACCGCTGGCTCTGGGGCCAACGTCCTGACTTTC
NA	NA	TRBV18	TRBJ2-5	CASSPGLEETQYF	TGTGCCAGCTCACCAGGGTTAGAAGAGACCCAGTACTTC